This entry features one TCR beta chain sequence. Its antigen is as yet unknown. This record belongs to a study of shared clonotypes between healthy human individuals. The CDR3 has 18 residues. Germline V gives CDR1 KGHSH, CDR2 LQKENI. V was clipped by 4 bases and J by 2 bases, with 18 bases between them. Findings and caveats of the study: Estimated clonotype richness was generally higher in naive than memory subsets.

Caucasian adults residing in Nashville, Tennessee made up all the donors. Sequencing was performed with immunoSEQ multiplex PCR; in TCRdb, only in-frame clones are kept and a portion is missing. The sample shows over a million clones, around 97% of them seen only once. V is TRBV18 and J is TRBJ2-6; possibly TRBD1 for D (5 bases). Sequencing was done on a sample of naive CD4+ T cells sorted from blood. Subset indicated: CD45RA+ positively selected. This sequence was found in a man between 25 and 39 years old in good health. CDR3 region: CASSHPLSAGPGANVLTF. Written as DNA, the CDR3 is TGTGCCAGCTCACATCCTCTAAGCGCAGGGCCTGGGGCCAACGTCCTGACTTTC.